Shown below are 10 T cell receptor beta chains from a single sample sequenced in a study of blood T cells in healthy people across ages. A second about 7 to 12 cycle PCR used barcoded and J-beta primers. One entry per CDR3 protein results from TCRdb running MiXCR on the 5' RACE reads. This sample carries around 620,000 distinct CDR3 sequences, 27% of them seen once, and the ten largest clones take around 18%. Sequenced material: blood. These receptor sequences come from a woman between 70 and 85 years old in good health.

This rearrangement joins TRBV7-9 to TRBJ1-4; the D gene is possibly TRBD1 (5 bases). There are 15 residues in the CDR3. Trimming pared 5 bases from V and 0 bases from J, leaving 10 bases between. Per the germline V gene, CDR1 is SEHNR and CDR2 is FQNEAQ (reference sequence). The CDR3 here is CASSGGGSTNEKLFF. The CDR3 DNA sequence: TGTGCCAGCAGCGGGGGGGGTTCAACTAATGAAAAACTGTTTTTT.

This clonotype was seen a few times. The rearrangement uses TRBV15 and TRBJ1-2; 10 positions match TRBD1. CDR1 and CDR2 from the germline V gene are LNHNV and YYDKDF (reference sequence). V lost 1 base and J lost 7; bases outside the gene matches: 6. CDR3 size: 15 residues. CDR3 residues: CATSRVTGGSGGYTF. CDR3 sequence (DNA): TGTGCCACCAGCAGAGTGACAGGGGGCTCTGGTGGCTACACCTTC.

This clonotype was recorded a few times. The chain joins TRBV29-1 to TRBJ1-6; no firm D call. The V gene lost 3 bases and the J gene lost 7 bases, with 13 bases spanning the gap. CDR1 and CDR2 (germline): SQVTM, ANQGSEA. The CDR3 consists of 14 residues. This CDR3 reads CSVDCRTGNSPLHF. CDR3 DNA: TGCAGCGTTGATTGCCGGACGGGCAATTCACCCCTCCACTTT.

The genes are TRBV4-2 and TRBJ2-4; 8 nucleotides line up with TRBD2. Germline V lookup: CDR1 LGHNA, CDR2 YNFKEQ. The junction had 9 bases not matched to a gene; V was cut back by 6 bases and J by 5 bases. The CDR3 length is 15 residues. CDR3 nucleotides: TGTGCCAGCAGTGAAAGCGGGGGTGGGGAAAACATTCAGTACTTC. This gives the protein CASSESGGGENIQYF.

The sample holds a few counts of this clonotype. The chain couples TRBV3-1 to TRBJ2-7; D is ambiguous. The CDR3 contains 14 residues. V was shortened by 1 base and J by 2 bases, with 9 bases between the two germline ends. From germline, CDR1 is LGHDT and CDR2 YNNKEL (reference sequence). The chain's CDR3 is CASSQGRPPYEQYF. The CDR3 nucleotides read TGTGCCAGCAGCCAAGGTCGACCACCCTACGAGCAGTACTTC.

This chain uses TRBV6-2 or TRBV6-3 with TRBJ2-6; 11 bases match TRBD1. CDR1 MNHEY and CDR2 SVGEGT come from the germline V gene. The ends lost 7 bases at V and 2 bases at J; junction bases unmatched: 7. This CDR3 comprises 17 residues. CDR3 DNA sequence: TGTGCCAGCATCGGGACAGGGGGTAGGGCTGGGGCCAACGTCCTGACTTTC. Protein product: CASIGTGGRAGANVLTF.

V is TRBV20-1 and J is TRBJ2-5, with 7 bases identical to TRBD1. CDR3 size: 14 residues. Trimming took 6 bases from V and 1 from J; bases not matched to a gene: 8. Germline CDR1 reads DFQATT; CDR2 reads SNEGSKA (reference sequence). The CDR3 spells CSAQIDRVQETQYF. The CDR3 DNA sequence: TGCAGTGCCCAGATTGACAGGGTCCAAGAGACCCAGTACTTC.

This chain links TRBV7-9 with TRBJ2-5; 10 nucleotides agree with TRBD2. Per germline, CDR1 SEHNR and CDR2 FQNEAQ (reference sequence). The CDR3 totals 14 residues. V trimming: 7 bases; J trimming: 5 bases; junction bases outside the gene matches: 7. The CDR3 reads CASNTGLAAETQYF. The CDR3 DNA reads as TGTGCCAGCAACACCGGACTAGCGGCTGAGACCCAGTACTTC.

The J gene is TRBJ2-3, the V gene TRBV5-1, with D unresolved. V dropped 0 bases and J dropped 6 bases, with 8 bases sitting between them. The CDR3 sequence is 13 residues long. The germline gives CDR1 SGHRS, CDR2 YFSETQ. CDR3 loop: CASSLGLPDTQYF. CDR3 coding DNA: TGCGCCAGCAGCTTGGGGCTCCCTGATACGCAGTATTTT.

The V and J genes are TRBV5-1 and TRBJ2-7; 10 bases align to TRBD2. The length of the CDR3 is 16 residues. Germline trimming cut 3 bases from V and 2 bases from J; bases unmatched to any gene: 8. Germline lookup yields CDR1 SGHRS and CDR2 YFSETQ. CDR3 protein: CASSSKSSGGTYEQYF. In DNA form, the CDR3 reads TGCGCCAGCAGCTCAAAGAGTAGCGGGGGGACCTACGAGCAGTACTTC.